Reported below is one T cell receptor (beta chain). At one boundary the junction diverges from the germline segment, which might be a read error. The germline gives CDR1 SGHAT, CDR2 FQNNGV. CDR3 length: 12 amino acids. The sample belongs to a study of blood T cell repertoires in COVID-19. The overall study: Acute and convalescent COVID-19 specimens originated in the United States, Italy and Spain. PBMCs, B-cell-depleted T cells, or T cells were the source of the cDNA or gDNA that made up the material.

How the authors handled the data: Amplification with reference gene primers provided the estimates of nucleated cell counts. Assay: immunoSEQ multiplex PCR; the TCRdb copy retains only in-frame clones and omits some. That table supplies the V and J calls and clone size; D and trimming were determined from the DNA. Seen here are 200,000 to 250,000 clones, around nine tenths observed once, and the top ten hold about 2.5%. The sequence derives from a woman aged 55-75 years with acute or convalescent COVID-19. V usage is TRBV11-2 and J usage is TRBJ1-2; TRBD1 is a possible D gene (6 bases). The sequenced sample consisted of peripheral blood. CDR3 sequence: CASSLVDSRLAF. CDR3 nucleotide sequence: TGTGCCAGCAGCTTAGTGGACAGCCGCCTGGCTTTC. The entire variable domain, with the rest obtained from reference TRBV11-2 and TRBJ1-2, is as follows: EAGVAQSPRYKIIEKRQSVAFWCNPISGHATLYWYQQILGQGPKLLIQFQNNGVVDDSQLPKDRFSAERLKGVDSTLKIQPAKLEDSAVYLCASSLVDSRLAFGSGTRLTVV.